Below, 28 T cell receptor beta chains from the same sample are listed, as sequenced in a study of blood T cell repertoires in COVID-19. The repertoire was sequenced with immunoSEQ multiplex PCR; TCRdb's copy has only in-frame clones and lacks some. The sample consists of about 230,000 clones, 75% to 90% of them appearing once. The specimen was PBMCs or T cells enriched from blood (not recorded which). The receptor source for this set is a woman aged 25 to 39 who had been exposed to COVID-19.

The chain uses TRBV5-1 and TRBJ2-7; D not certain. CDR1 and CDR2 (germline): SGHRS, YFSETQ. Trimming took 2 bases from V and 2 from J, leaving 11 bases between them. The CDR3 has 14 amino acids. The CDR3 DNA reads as TGCGCCAGCAGCTTAGAACTAACGACCTACGAGCAGTACTTC. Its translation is CASSLELTTYEQYF.

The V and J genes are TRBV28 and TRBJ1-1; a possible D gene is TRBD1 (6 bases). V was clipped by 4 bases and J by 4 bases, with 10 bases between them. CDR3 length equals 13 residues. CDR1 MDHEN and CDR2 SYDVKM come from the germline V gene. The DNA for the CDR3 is TGTGCCAGCAGTTCCAGGGGAATCACTGAAGCTTTCTTT. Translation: CASSSRGITEAFF.

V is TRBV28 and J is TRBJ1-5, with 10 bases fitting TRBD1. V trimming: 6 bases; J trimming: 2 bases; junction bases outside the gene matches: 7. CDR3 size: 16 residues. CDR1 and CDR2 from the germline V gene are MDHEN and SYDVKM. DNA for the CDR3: TGTGCCAGCAGGAGTGGGACAGGGGCAGGCAATCAGCCCCAGCATTTT. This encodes CASRSGTGAGNQPQHF.

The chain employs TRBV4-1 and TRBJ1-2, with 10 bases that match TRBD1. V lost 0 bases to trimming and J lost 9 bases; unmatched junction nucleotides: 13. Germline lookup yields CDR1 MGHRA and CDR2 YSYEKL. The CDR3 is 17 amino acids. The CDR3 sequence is CASSQDGTGDLRRRYTF. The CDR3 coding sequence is TGCGCCAGCAGCCAAGACGGGACAGGGGATCTGAGGCGGCGCTACACCTTC.

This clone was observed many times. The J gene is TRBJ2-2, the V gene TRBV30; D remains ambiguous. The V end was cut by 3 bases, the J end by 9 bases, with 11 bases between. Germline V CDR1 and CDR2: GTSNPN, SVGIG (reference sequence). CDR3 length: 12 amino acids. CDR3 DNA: TGTGCCTGGAGCAAACCGGGTCGGGAGCTGTTTTTT. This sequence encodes CAWSKPGRELFF.

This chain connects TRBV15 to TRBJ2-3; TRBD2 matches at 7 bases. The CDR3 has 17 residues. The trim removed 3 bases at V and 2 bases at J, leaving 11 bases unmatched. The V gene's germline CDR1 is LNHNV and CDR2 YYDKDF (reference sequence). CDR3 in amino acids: CATSRGTMRGLTDTQYF. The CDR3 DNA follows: TGTGCCACCAGCAGGGGGACTATGAGAGGGCTCACAGATACGCAGTATTTT.

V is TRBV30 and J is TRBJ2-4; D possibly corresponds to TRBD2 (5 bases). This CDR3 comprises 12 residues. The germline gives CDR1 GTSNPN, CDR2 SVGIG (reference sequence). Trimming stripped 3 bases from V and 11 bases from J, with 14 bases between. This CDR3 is CAWRELGGVQYF. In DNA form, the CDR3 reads TGTGCCTGGAGGGAACTAGGAGGCGTTCAGTACTTC.

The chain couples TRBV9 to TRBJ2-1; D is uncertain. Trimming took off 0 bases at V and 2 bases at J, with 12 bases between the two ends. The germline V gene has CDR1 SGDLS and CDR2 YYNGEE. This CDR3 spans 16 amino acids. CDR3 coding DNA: TGTGCCAGCAGCGTAGGTCTTCCGGGTCCCTACAATGAGCAGTTCTTC. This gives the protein CASSVGLPGPYNEQFF.

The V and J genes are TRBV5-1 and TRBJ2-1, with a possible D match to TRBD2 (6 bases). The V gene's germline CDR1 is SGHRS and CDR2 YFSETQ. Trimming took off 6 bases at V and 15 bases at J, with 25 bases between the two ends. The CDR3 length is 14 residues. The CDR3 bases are TGCGCCAGCACTCAGACTAGTACACCAGACCGCCCGTTCTTC. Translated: CASTQTSTPDRPFF. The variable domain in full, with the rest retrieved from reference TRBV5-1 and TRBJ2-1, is KAGVTQTPRYLIKTRGQQVTLSCSPISGHRSVSWYQQTPGQGLQFLFEYFSETQRNKGNFPGRFSGRQFSNSRSEMNVSTLELGDSALYLCASTQTSTPDRPFFGPGTRLTVL.

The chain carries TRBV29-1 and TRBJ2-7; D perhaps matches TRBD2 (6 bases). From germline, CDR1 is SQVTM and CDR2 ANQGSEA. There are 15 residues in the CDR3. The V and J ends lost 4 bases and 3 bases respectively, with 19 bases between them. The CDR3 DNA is TGCAGCGTTGTAGGTGGTAGCGGAGCCCACTACGAGCAGTACTTC. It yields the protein CSVVGGSGAHYEQYF.

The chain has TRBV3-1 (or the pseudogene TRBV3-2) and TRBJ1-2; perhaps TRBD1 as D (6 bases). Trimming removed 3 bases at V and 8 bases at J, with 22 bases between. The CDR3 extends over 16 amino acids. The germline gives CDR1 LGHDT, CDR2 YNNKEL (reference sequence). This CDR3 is CASSQNRDPVWGGYTF. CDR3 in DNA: TGTGCCAGCAGCCAGAACAGGGATCCCGTGTGGGGGGGCTACACCTTC.

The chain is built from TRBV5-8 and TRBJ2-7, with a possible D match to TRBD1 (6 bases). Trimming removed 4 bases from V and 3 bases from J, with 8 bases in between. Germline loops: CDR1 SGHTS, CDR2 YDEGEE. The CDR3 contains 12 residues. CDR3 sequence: CASSRQDYEQYF. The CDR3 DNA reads TGTGCCAGCAGCCGACAGGACTACGAGCAGTACTTC.

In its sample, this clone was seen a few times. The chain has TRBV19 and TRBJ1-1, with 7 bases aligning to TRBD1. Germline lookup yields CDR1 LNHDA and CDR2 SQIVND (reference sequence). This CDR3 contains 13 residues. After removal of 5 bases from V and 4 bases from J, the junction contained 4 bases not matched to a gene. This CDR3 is CASSPTGATEAFF. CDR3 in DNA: TGTGCCAGTAGTCCCACAGGGGCCACTGAAGCTTTCTTT.

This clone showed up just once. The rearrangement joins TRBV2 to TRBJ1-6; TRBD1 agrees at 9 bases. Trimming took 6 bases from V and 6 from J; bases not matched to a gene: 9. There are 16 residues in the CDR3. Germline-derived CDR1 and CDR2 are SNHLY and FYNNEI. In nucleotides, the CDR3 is TGTGCCAGCAGAGCCCCCGGGACAGGGATTAATTCACCCCTCCACTTT. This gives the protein CASRAPGTGINSPLHF. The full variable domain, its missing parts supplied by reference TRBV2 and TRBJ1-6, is EPEVTQTPSHQVTQMGQEVILRCVPISNHLYFYWYRQILGQKVEFLVSFYNNEISEKSEIFDDQFSVERPDGSNFTLKIRSTKLEDSAMYFCASRAPGTGINSPLHFGNGTRLTVT.

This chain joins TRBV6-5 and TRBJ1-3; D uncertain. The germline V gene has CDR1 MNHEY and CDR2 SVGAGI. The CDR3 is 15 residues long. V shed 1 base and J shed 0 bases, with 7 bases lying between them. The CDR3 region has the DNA TGTGCCAGCAGTTACTGGTCGAGCTCTGGAAACACCATATATTTT. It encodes CASSYWSSSGNTIYF.

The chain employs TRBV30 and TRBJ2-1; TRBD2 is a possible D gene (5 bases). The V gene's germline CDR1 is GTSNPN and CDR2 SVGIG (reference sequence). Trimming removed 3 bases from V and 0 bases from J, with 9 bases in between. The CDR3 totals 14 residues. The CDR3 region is CAWSGADSYNEQFF. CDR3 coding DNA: TGTGCCTGGAGCGGAGCGGACTCCTACAATGAGCAGTTCTTC.

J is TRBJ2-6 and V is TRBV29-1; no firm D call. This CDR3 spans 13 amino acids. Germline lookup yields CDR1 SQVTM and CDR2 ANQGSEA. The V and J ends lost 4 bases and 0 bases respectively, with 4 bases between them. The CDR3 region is CSVAVSGANVLTF. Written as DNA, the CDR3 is TGCAGCGTTGCTGTCTCTGGGGCCAACGTCCTGACTTTC.

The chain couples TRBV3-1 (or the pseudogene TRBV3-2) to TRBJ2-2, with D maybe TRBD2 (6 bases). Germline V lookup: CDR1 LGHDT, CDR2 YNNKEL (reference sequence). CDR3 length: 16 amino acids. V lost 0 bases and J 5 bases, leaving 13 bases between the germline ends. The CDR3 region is CASSQEIADVTGELFF. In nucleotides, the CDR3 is TGTGCCAGCAGCCAAGAGATAGCGGATGTAACCGGGGAGCTGTTTTTT.

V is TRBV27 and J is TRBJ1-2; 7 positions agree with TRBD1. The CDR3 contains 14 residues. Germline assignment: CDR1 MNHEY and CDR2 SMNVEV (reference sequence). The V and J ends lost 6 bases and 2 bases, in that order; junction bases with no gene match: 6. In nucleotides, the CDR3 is TGTGCCAGCAGGAAGGGGGCGGAGAACTATGGCTACACCTTC. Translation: CASRKGAENYGYTF.

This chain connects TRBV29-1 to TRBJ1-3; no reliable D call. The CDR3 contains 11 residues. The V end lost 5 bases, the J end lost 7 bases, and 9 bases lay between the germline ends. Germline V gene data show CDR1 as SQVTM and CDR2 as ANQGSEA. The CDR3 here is CSVYSLNTIYF. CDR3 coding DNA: TGCAGCGTTTACAGTTTGAACACCATATATTTT.

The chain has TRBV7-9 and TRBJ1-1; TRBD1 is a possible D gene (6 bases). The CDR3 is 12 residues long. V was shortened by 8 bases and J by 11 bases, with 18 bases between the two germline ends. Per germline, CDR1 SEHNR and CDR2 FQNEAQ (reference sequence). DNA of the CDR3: TGTGCCAGCCTCGGGGGGGCTGAGGTTGCTTTCTTT. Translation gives CASLGGAEVAFF.

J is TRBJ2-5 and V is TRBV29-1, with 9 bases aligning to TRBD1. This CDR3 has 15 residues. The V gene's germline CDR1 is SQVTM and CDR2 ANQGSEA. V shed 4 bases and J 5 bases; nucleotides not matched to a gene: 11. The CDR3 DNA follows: TGCAGCGTTGCACCCGTTACAGGGGGCCTTGAGACCCAGTACTTC. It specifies CSVAPVTGGLETQYF.

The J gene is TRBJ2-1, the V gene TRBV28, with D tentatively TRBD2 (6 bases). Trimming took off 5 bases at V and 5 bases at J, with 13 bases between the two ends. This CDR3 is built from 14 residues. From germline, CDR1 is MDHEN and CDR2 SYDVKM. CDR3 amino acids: CASSPRTINNEQFF. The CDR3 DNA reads TGTGCCAGCAGTCCGCGGACTATAAACAATGAGCAGTTCTTC.

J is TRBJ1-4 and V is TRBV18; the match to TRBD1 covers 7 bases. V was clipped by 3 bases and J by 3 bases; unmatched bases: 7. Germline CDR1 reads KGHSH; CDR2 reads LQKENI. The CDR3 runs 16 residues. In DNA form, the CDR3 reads TGTGCCAGCTCACCCGTTGACAGGGCCGCTAATGAAAAACTGTTTTTT. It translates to CASSPVDRAANEKLFF. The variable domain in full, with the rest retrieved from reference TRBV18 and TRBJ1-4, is NAGVMQNPRHLVRRRGQEARLRCSPMKGHSHVYWYRQLPEEGLKFMVYLQKENIIDESGMPKERFSAEFPKEGPSILRIQQVVRGDSAAYFCASSPVDRAANEKLFFGSGTQLSVL.

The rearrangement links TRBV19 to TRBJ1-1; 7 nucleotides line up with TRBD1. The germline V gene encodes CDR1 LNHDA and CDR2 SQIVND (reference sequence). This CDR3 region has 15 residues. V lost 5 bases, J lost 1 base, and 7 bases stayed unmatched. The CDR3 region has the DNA TGTGCCAGTAGTGTCGAGGGGACAGCGAACACTGAAGCTTTCTTT. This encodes CASSVEGTANTEAFF.

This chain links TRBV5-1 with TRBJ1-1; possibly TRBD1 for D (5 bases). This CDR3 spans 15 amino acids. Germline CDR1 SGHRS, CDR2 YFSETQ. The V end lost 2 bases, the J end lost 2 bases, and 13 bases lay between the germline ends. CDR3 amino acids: CASSFLSGRNTEAFF. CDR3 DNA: TGCGCCAGCAGCTTCTTGTCAGGGCGAAACACTGAAGCTTTCTTT.

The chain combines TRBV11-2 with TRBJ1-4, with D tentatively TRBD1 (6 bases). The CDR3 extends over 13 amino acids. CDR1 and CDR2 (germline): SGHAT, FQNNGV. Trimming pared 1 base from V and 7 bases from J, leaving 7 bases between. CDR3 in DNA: TGTGCCAGCAGCTTAGTCAGGGGTGAAAAACTGTTTTTT. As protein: CASSLVRGEKLFF.

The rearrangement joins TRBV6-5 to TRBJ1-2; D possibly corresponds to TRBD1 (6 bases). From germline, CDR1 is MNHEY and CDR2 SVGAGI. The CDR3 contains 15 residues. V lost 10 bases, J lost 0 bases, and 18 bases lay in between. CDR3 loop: CATAGGREANYGYTF. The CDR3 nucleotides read TGTGCCACCGCGGGGGGGCGTGAAGCTAACTATGGCTACACCTTC.